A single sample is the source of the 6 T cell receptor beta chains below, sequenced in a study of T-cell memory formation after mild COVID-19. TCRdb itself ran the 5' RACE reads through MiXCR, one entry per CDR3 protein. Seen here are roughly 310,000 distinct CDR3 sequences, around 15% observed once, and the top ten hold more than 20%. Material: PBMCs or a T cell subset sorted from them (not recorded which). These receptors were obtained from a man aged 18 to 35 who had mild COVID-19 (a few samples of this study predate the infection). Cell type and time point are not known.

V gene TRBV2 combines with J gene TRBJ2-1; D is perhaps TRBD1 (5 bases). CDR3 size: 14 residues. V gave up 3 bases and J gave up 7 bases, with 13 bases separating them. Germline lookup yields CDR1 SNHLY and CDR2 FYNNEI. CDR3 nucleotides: TGTGCCAGCAGTGACGCGGCAGGGCGGAATGAGCAGTTCTTC. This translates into CASSDAAGRNEQFF.

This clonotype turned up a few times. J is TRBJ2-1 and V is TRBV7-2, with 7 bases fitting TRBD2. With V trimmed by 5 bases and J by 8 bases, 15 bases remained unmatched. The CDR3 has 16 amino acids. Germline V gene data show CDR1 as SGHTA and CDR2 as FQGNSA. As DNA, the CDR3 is TGTGCCAGCAGCAAACTTGCGGGGGACTTGGGCGATGAGCAGTTCTTC. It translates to CASSKLAGDLGDEQFF.

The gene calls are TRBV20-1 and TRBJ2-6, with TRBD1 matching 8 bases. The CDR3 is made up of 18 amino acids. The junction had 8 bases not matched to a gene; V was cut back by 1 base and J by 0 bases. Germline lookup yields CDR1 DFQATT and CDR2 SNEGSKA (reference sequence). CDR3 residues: CSARVDRERSSGANVLTF. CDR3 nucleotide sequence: TGCAGTGCTAGAGTGGACAGGGAACGGAGCTCTGGGGCCAACGTCCTGACTTTC.

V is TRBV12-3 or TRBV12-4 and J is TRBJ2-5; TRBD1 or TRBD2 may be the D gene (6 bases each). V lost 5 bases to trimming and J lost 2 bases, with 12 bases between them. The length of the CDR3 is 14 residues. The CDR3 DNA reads TGTGCCAGCAGTCTTCGGGGGCTTCAAGAGACCCAGTACTTC. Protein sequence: CASSLRGLQETQYF.

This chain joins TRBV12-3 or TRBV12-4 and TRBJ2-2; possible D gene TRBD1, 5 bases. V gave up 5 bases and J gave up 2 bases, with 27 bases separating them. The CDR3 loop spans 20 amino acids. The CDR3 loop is CASSPTLGPSSFLNTGELFF. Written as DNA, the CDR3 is TGTGCCAGCAGTCCTACTCTGGGGCCGAGCTCGTTTTTAAACACCGGGGAGCTGTTTTTT.

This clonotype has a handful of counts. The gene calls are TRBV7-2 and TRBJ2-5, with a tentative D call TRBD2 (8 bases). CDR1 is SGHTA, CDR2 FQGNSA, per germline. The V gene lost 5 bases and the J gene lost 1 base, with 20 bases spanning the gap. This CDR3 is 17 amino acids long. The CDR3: CASSVSGARGGQETQYF. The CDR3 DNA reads TGTGCCAGCAGCGTTAGCGGGGCCAGGGGGGGCCAAGAGACCCAGTACTTC. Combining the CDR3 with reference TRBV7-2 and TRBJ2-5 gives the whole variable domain GAGVSQSPSNKVTEKGKDVELRCDPISGHTALYWYRQSLGQGLEFLIYFQGNSAPDKSGLPSDRFSAERTGGSVSTLTIQRTQQEDSAVYLCASSVSGARGGQETQYFGPGTRLLVL.